Listed here are 14 T cell receptor beta chains from one sample, sequenced in a study of cytotoxic CD8 clonotypes in ibrutinib-treated CLL (dated by TCRdb to the early 2020s). Receptor libraries were prepared by the immunoSEQ multiplex PCR assay. TCRdb stores this immuneACCESS table with in-frame sequences only. Part of the clones is absent; in the studies checked, under half of the shortfall reflects unresolved V genes, and no reason is known for the rest. The sample contains roughly 200,000 clones, nearly 80% of them found a single time. The top ten hold over 9.5% of the sample. Taken with the paper, the label for time point translates to: approximately eleven months on ibrutinib. The sample was PBMCs, taken after 12 months of ibrutinib treatment. The receptors were gathered from a human donor with chronic lymphocytic leukemia.

This rearrangement joins TRBV2 to TRBJ2-5, with D hard to call. Germline CDR1 and CDR2: SNHLY and FYNNEI. V lost 6 bases to trimming and J lost 7 bases, with 9 bases between them. This CDR3 is 11 amino acids long. The CDR3 sequence is CASRRWGTQYF. CDR3 nucleotides: TGTGCCAGCAGGCGATGGGGGACCCAGTACTTC.

This chain joins TRBV13 and TRBJ2-2, with 8 bases aligning to TRBD2. V shed 5 bases, J shed 3 bases, and the junction held 5 bases outside the gene matches. This CDR3 spans 15 amino acids. From germline, CDR1 is PRHDT and CDR2 FYEKMQ (reference sequence). The CDR3 bases are TGTGCCAGCAGCCCCCGGGGGGGTGACACCGGGGAGCTGTTTTTT. Its translation is CASSPRGGDTGELFF.

The chain joins TRBV5-1 to TRBJ2-7; 10 bases map to TRBD2. Germline CDR1 SGHRS, CDR2 YFSETQ. The CDR3 runs to 15 residues. J lost 5 bases, V lost 4 bases, and 9 bases had no gene match. CDR3 in amino acids: CASSPSGGAIDEQYF. The CDR3 DNA sequence: TGCGCCAGCAGCCCAAGCGGGGGGGCCATAGACGAGCAGTACTTC.

The chain links TRBV5-1 to TRBJ1-2; weak D call: TRBD1 (6 bases). Germline values: CDR1 SGHRS, CDR2 YFSETQ. Trimming took off 3 bases at V and 0 bases at J, with 12 bases between the two ends. The CDR3 is made up of 15 amino acids. The chain's CDR3 is CASSSQGNSNYGYTF. The CDR3 DNA is TGCGCCAGCAGCTCCCAGGGGAATTCTAACTATGGCTACACCTTC.

DNA for the CDR3: TGTGCCAGCGCAACAAGGTTAAACGAGCAGTACTTC. It translates to CASATRLNEQYF. The J gene is TRBJ2-7, the V gene TRBV6-6; D call uncertain. V was trimmed by 8 bases and J by 5 bases, leaving 13 bases between them. Germline lookup yields CDR1 MNHNY and CDR2 SVGAGI (reference sequence). CDR3 length equals 12 residues.

The V call is TRBV28, the J call TRBJ1-2; 9 bases map to TRBD1. Per the germline V gene, CDR1 is MDHEN and CDR2 is SYDVKM. V dropped 3 bases and J dropped 3; count of bases not matched to a gene: 2. The CDR3 loop spans 14 amino acids. The CDR3, as DNA: TGTGCCAGCAGTTTCGGACAGGGGCACTATGGCTACACCTTC. Amino acids: CASSFGQGHYGYTF.

This clone has only one observation. This chain uses TRBV18 with TRBJ1-5, with TRBD1 matching 8 bases. The junction had 5 bases not matched to a gene; V was cut back by 6 bases and J by 4 bases. Germline V gives CDR1 KGHSH, CDR2 LQKENI. There are 14 residues in the CDR3. The CDR3 reads CASSQGQGNQPQHF. DNA of the CDR3: TGTGCCAGCTCCCAAGGACAGGGAAATCAGCCCCAGCATTTT.

V is TRBV7-3 and J is TRBJ2-5; 8 bases agree with TRBD2. The CDR3 totals 15 residues. The V gene end was trimmed by 3 bases and the J gene end by 5 bases; junction bases not matched to a gene: 8. The V gene's germline CDR1 is SGHTA and CDR2 FQGTGA. The chain's CDR3 is CASSLGLGGSETQYF. The CDR3, as DNA: TGTGCCAGCAGCTTGGGACTAGGGGGATCCGAGACCCAGTACTTC.

The chain has TRBV7-3 and TRBJ1-1; tentatively, D is TRBD1 (5 bases). V shed 5 bases and J shed 1 base, with 8 bases lying between them. Germline CDR1 SGHTA, CDR2 FQGTGA. The CDR3 runs 13 residues. CDR3 coding DNA: TGTGCCAGCAGCACCGACAGGAACACTGAAGCTTTCTTT. Translated: CASSTDRNTEAFF.

V is TRBV19 and J is TRBJ1-2; D is ambiguous. The germline V and J ends were trimmed by 0 bases and 0 bases, with 5 bases remaining between them. In germline, CDR1 is LNHDA, CDR2 SQIVND (reference sequence). The CDR3 is 14 residues long. The CDR3 spells CASSIEGTNYGYTF. The DNA for the CDR3 is TGTGCCAGTAGTATAGAGGGAACTAACTATGGCTACACCTTC.

This clone is labeled medium-sized. The chain combines TRBV7-6 with TRBJ2-7; D is unresolved. Germline V gene lookup returns CDR1 SGHVS and CDR2 FNYEAQ. CDR3 length: 11 residues. V shed 5 bases and J shed 5 bases, with 7 bases lying between them. CDR3 amino acids: CASSLGNEQYF. The CDR3, as DNA: TGTGCCAGCAGCCTGGGCAACGAGCAGTACTTC.

This clone has just a few counts. The chain links TRBV15 to TRBJ1-2; maybe TRBD1 (5 bases). The CDR3 is 13 residues long. The germline V gene has CDR1 LNHNV and CDR2 YYDKDF (reference sequence). The V end was cut by 0 bases, the J end by 7 bases, with 9 bases between. The CDR3 is CATSRERRGGYTF. The CDR3, as DNA: TGTGCCACCAGCAGAGAACGTAGGGGTGGCTACACCTTC.

The chain has TRBV6-5 and TRBJ2-7; TRBD2 is a possible D gene (7 bases). The germline V gene has CDR1 MNHEY and CDR2 SVGAGI. CDR3 length: 14 amino acids. Trimming left V 5 bases short and J 3 bases short, with 14 bases between. For the CDR3, the DNA is TGTGCCAGCAGTGAAGGGGGGGCCATCTACGAGCAGTACTTC. The encoded protein is CASSEGGAIYEQYF.

This clone was detected only once. The chain links TRBV5-6 to TRBJ2-5, with D uncertain. V was shortened by 5 bases and J by 8 bases, with 13 bases between the two germline ends. Germline V CDR1 and CDR2: SGHDT, YYEEEE. The CDR3 has 12 amino acids. CDR3 sequence (DNA): TGTGCCAGCAGTATAGGGCTCACAACCCAGTACTTC. The encoded protein is CASSIGLTTQYF.